This entry lists 22 T cell receptor beta chains sequenced from one sample in a study of neurological immune-mediated disorders. TCRdb re-derived calls from the 5' RACE reads in MiXCR, one entry per CDR3 protein. The table records approximately 100,000 distinct CDR3 sequences, roughly 3.5% of them present only once. The material sequenced was PBMCs. The source of these receptors is a woman in her forties or fifties with multiple sclerosis.

At least ten counts were recorded for this clonotype. The V call is TRBV6-6, the J call TRBJ2-7, with 7 positions matching TRBD1. V lost 6 bases and J lost 6; bases outside the gene matches: 11. Germline V gene sequence: CDR1 MNHNY, CDR2 SVGAGI (reference sequence). This CDR3 has 14 amino acids. The CDR3 DNA sequence: TGTGCCAGCAGGGCTTCCACAGGGGTGTCCGAGCAGTACTTC. Translated: CASRASTGVSEQYF.

At least ten counts were recorded for this clonotype. The chain recombines TRBV6-6 with TRBJ1-3; D is uncertain. The germline V gene encodes CDR1 MNHNY and CDR2 SVGAGI (reference sequence). The CDR3 sequence is 18 residues long. V lost 2 bases and J lost 2, with 19 bases in between. DNA of the CDR3: TGTGCCAGCAGTTACACCCCCCCATCGGCGAGGGCTGGAAACACCATATATTTT. This sequence encodes CASSYTPPSARAGNTIYF.

This clonotype was counted ten times or more. The rearrangement joins TRBV5-1 to TRBJ2-3, with D uncertain. Germline CDR1 and CDR2: SGHRS and YFSETQ. V shed 2 bases and J shed 6 bases, with 7 bases lying between them. CDR3 length: 12 residues. The CDR3 loop reads CASSLIADTQYF. The CDR3 DNA reads as TGCGCCAGCAGCTTAATCGCGGATACGCAGTATTTT.

This clonotype came up many times. The V call is TRBV12-3 or TRBV12-4, the J call TRBJ2-5, with TRBD2 matching over 10 bases. V trimming: 6 bases; J trimming: 2 bases; junction bases outside the gene matches: 3. This CDR3 comprises 14 residues. The CDR3 DNA follows: TGTGCCAGCAGATATAGCGGGGGGCAAGAGACCCAGTACTTC. It is translated as CASRYSGGQETQYF.

This clonotype has a count of ten or more. This chain uses TRBV9 with TRBJ2-2; 9 bases fit TRBD1. The CDR3 loop spans 16 amino acids. Germline-derived CDR1 and CDR2 are SGDLS and YYNGEE. V dropped 5 bases and J dropped 0; count of bases not matched to a gene: 5. In nucleotides, the CDR3 is TGTGCCAGCAGTTGGGGACAGGGAGCGAACACCGGGGAGCTGTTTTTT. Protein: CASSWGQGANTGELFF.

This clonotype was found many times. CDR3 in DNA: TGTGCCAGCAGTCAACCCGGGACTAGCGTCGTGCAGTTCTTC. It encodes CASSQPGTSVVQFF. The J gene is TRBJ2-1, the V gene TRBV6-2 or TRBV6-3; 10 nucleotides match TRBD2. V shed 5 bases, J shed 12 bases, and the junction held 10 bases outside the gene matches. Per germline, CDR1 MNHEY and CDR2 SVGEGT. The CDR3 runs 14 residues.

This clonotype has ten or more counts. This sequence joins TRBV5-1 and TRBJ1-1; TRBD1 matches at 11 bases. The CDR3 is 16 amino acids. Germline loops: CDR1 SGHRS, CDR2 YFSETQ. V gave up 8 bases and J gave up 7 bases; unmatched junction bases: 16. CDR3 bases: TGCGCCAGTTCCTCCGGGGACAGGGGGGATTTTCGTGAAGCTTTCTTT. As protein: CASSSGDRGDFREAFF.

The sample holds a few counts of this clonotype. The CDR3: CASSQFEKIREQYF. The DNA of the CDR3 is TGTGCCAGCAGCCAATTCGAGAAGATTAGGGAGCAGTACTTC. The gene calls are TRBV4-2 and TRBJ2-7; no clear D gene. CDR1 is LGHNA, CDR2 YNFKEQ, per germline. The CDR3 length is 14 residues. Trimming left V 2 bases short and J 7 bases short, with 15 bases between.

This clonotype was counted many times. This chain links TRBV21-1 with TRBJ1-4; TRBD1 reflects the table's D call only, with no check against the DNA. TRBV21-1 is marked as a pseudogene. The CDR3 is 19 amino acids. Here the CDR3 reads CASSSRPSSGGTANEKLFF. In DNA form, the CDR3 reads TGTGCCAGCAGCAGCAGACCTTCCTCAGGGGGGACGGCTAATGAAAAACTGTTTTTT.

The sample holds many counts of this clonotype. V and J are TRBV7-6 and TRBJ2-2; D ambiguous. With 6 bases removed from V and 0 bases from J, the gap between germline ends came to 11 bases. The CDR3 is 15 residues long. Germline V gene data show CDR1 as SGHVS and CDR2 as FNYEAQ. CDR3 sequence: CASSLSPSNTGELFF. The CDR3 DNA reads as TGTGCCAGCAGTTTGTCGCCTTCGAACACCGGGGAGCTGTTTTTT.

This clonotype was picked up many times. The gene calls are TRBV20-1 and TRBJ1-5, with TRBD1 as a possible D gene (5 bases). V gave up 5 bases and J gave up 9 bases, with 17 bases separating them. CDR1 and CDR2 from the germline V gene are DFQATT and SNEGSKA (reference sequence). The CDR3 has 13 amino acids. CDR3 in amino acids: CSAQVTADRPQHF. As DNA, the CDR3 is TGCAGTGCTCAGGTGACAGCCGATCGGCCCCAGCATTTT.

In its sample, this clonotype was seen a few times. The chain uses TRBV3-1 and TRBJ2-1; tentatively, D is TRBD1 (5 bases). The CDR3 totals 17 residues. Germline CDR1 and CDR2: LGHDT and YNNKEL (reference sequence). Deletions cut 0 bases from V and 7 bases from J, with 19 bases between. CDR3: CASSQESKMGRDNEQFF. As DNA, the CDR3 is TGTGCCAGCAGCCAAGAGTCAAAGATGGGCAGGGATAATGAGCAGTTCTTC.

This chain uses TRBV3-1 with TRBJ2-1; TRBD2 matches at 13 bases. J was trimmed by 7 bases and V by 0 bases; bases with no gene match: 6. The V gene's germline CDR1 is LGHDT and CDR2 YNNKEL (reference sequence). This CDR3 has 17 residues. The CDR3 protein is CASSQDPGLAGVNEQFF. DNA of the CDR3: TGTGCCAGCAGCCAAGATCCAGGACTAGCGGGGGTTAATGAGCAGTTCTTC.

This clonotype was recorded many times. The V call is TRBV5-1, the J call TRBJ2-1, with a tentative D call TRBD2 (5 bases). The CDR3 is 12 residues long. Trimming took 4 bases from V and 6 from J, leaving 8 bases between them. Germline CDR1 SGHRS, CDR2 YFSETQ. CDR3 bases: TGCGCCAGCAGCCCGGGGAGCAATGAGCAGTTCTTC. This translates into CASSPGSNEQFF.

At least ten counts were recorded for this clonotype. This chain connects TRBV3-1 to TRBJ1-2; the match to TRBD1 covers 7 bases. The CDR3 runs 13 residues. CDR1 and CDR2 (germline): LGHDT, YNNKEL (reference sequence). Unmatched junction bases numbered 6, after V lost 3 bases and J lost 8 bases. The CDR3 region is CASSQTGLGGYTF. CDR3 DNA sequence: TGTGCCAGCAGCCAGACAGGGCTAGGCGGCTACACCTTC.

This clonotype was counted at least ten times. This chain uses TRBV29-1 with TRBJ2-7; D remains ambiguous. V shed 4 bases and J shed 1 base, with 11 bases lying between them. The CDR3 contains 13 residues. The germline V gene encodes CDR1 SQVTM and CDR2 ANQGSEA. The CDR3: CSVGRDFSYEQYF. As DNA, the CDR3 is TGCAGCGTTGGGAGAGATTTTTCCTACGAGCAGTACTTC.

This clonotype was seen ten or more times. CDR3 loop: CASSPPMNTEAFF. In nucleotides, the CDR3 is TGTGCCAGCAGCCCTCCCATGAACACTGAAGCTTTCTTT. J is TRBJ1-1 and V is TRBV7-9; D not resolved. Germline values: CDR1 SEHNR, CDR2 FQNEAQ (reference sequence). The CDR3 length is 13 residues. Trimming shortened V by 5 bases and J by 0 bases, and 7 bases separated the two germline ends.

Worth noting for this clonotype: Given a much more abundant clone one base away, this may be a read error. The chain employs TRBV12-3 or TRBV12-4 and TRBJ1-1, with D hard to call. The germline V and J ends were trimmed by 3 bases and 9 bases, with 14 bases remaining between them. The CDR3 spans 13 residues. CDR3 nucleotide sequence: TGTGCCAGCAGTTTTGCAGAAAGGAAGAAAGCTTTCTTT. It specifies CASSFAERKKAFF.

In this sample, this clonotype turned up many times. The chain joins TRBV28 to TRBJ2-7; no reliable D call. CDR1 and CDR2 from the germline V gene are MDHEN and SYDVKM. The V and J ends lost 7 bases and 3 bases respectively, with 16 bases between them. The CDR3 length is 14 residues. This CDR3 is CASKIDPGVYEQYF. The CDR3 DNA sequence: TGTGCCAGCAAGATCGATCCGGGTGTCTACGAGCAGTACTTC.

This clonotype was detected ten times or more. The chain joins TRBV7-9 to TRBJ2-5; 10 bases are a match to TRBD2. This CDR3 is 20 amino acids long. The germline CDR1 and CDR2 sequences are SEHNR and FQNEAQ (reference sequence). The V gene end was trimmed by 2 bases and the J gene end by 0 bases; junction bases not matched to a gene: 15. This CDR3 is CASSLRDTVLAGTYQETQYF. As DNA, the CDR3 is TGTGCCAGCAGCTTAAGAGACACCGTACTAGCGGGGACGTACCAAGAGACCCAGTACTTC.

There are many counts of this clonotype. The chain employs TRBV6-1 and TRBJ1-2; D might be TRBD1 (5 bases). Trimming removed 7 bases from V and 2 bases from J, with 8 bases in between. Germline-derived CDR1 and CDR2 are MNHNS and SASEGT. This CDR3 has 12 residues. CDR3 in amino acids: CASTTGNYGYTF. CDR3 nucleotides: TGTGCCAGCACCACAGGAAACTATGGCTACACCTTC.

This clonotype has ten or more counts. This chain uses TRBV6-1 with TRBJ1-2; the D gene is possibly TRBD1 (6 bases). From germline, CDR1 is MNHNS and CDR2 SASEGT. CDR3 length equals 14 residues. V gave up 6 bases and J gave up 2 bases, with 13 bases separating them. CDR3 residues: CASRTGGHNYGYTF. In DNA, the CDR3 is TGTGCCAGCAGAACGGGGGGACACAACTATGGCTACACCTTC.